The 30 T cell receptor beta chains below were found in one sample sequenced in a study of T-cell reconstitution after alpha-beta-depleted transplantation in children. Preparation of the TCRbeta library used unique molecular identifiers. TCRdb passed the PCR reads through MiXCR, listing each CDR3 protein once. The sample lists approximately 350,000 distinct CDR3 sequences; around 15% were seen once. The sample consisted of PBMCs, mostly from graft donor cells, taken 360 days after TCRalphabeta/CD19-depleted stem cell transplant. The receptor source for this set is a male patient between 2 and 10 years old who had a stem cell transplant for acute lymphoblastic leukemia, so the T cells may come from the graft donor.

The chain employs TRBV5-1 and TRBJ2-5; 9 bases align to TRBD2. This CDR3 is built from 15 residues. Germline lookup yields CDR1 SGHRS and CDR2 YFSETQ. The V segment lost 5 bases and the J segment 3 bases; nucleotides outside the gene matches: 8. The CDR3, as DNA: TGCGCCAGCAGGGACGCGGGAGGGGTTGAAGAGACCCAGTACTTC. This codes for CASRDAGGVEETQYF.

This clonotype was detected ten times or more. The rearrangement joins TRBV10-2 to TRBJ2-1; 10 bases are shared with TRBD2. After removal of 2 bases from V and 5 bases from J, the junction contained 9 bases not matched to a gene. This CDR3 comprises 17 residues. Germline V lookup: CDR1 WSHSY, CDR2 SAAADI. The DNA for the CDR3 is TGCGCCAGCAGTGAGCTGGCTAGCGGGAGCAAAAACAATGAGCAGTTCTTC. Translating it yields CASSELASGSKNNEQFF.

This clonotype occurred many times. This chain uses TRBV6-4 with TRBJ2-3; tentative D call: TRBD2 (5 bases). This CDR3 is 13 amino acids long. Germline loops: CDR1 MRHNA, CDR2 SNTAGT. Between the trimmed V and J ends, which lost 8 bases and 6 bases, there was a span of 15 bases. The CDR3 bases are TGTGCCAGCGCCCGGGATCCGGGCGATACGCAGTATTTT. Translated, it gives CASARDPGDTQYF.

This clonotype turned up a few times. The chain employs TRBV7-3 and TRBJ2-3; D not certain. This CDR3 spans 14 amino acids. Trimming cost V 0 bases and J 4 bases, with 8 bases left between them. Germline-derived CDR1 and CDR2 are SGHTA and FQGTGA. DNA of the CDR3: TGTGCCAGCAGCTTAACTATAGGGCCAGATACGCAGTATTTT. Its translation: CASSLTIGPDTQYF.

The V and J genes are TRBV4-2 and TRBJ2-7, with TRBD1 identical over 10 bases. From germline, CDR1 is LGHNA and CDR2 YNFKEQ. The CDR3 runs to 15 residues. The V gene end was trimmed by 3 bases and the J gene end by 4 bases; junction bases not matched to a gene: 6. CDR3 nucleotide sequence: TGTGCCAGCAGCCAGGGACAGGGGAGCGCATACGAGCAGTACTTC. The encoded protein is CASSQGQGSAYEQYF.

The rearrangement uses TRBV20-1 and TRBJ2-7, with a weak D call TRBD1 (6 bases). Trimming took off 6 bases at V and 2 bases at J, with 14 bases between the two ends. The CDR3 is 13 residues long. Per germline, CDR1 DFQATT and CDR2 SNEGSKA (reference sequence). For the CDR3, the DNA is TGCAGTGCCACAGGGTCTAACCCCTACGAGCAGTACTTC. Its translation is CSATGSNPYEQYF.

The chain is built from TRBV12-3 or TRBV12-4 and TRBJ2-7; maybe TRBD2 (5 bases). V was clipped by 6 bases and J by 0 bases, with 9 bases between them. This CDR3 has 13 residues. The chain's CDR3 is CASREGSSYEQYF. Written as DNA, the CDR3 is TGTGCCAGCAGAGAGGGTTCCTCCTACGAGCAGTACTTC.

This clonotype came up a few times. The chain combines TRBV4-1 with TRBJ2-7, with D possibly being TRBD1 (5 bases). Trimming cost V 4 bases and J 5 bases, with 15 bases left between them. Germline V gene sequence: CDR1 MGHRA, CDR2 YSYEKL. This CDR3 has 14 residues. This chain's CDR3 is CASSLSQARDEQYF. CDR3 in DNA: TGCGCCAGCAGCCTGTCGCAGGCCAGGGACGAGCAGTACTTC.

This clonotype has a count of ten or more. The chain couples TRBV20-1 to TRBJ2-6; no reliable D call. The CDR3 length is 16 residues. V dropped 2 bases and J dropped 0 bases, with 11 bases sitting between them. CDR1 and CDR2 from the germline V gene are DFQATT and SNEGSKA (reference sequence). The CDR3 reads CSARRRRDSGANVLTF. CDR3 in DNA: TGCAGTGCTAGAAGGCGTCGAGACTCTGGGGCCAACGTCCTGACTTTC.

In this sample, this clonotype is medium-sized. CDR3 loop: CSVGGRGMNTEAFF. CDR3 DNA sequence: TGCAGCGTCGGGGGGAGGGGAATGAACACTGAAGCTTTCTTT. V is TRBV29-1 and J is TRBJ1-1; D may be TRBD1 (5 bases). The germline V gene has CDR1 SQVTM and CDR2 ANQGSEA. With 6 bases removed from V and 0 bases from J, the gap between germline ends came to 14 bases. This CDR3 contains 14 residues.

This rearrangement joins TRBV12-3 or TRBV12-4 to TRBJ1-1; D is uncertain. The CDR3 has 14 amino acids. V lost 6 bases to trimming and J lost 0 bases, with 11 bases between them. The CDR3: CASSPGSMNTEAFF. The CDR3 region has the DNA TGTGCCAGCAGCCCTGGGTCCATGAACACTGAAGCTTTCTTT.

This chain connects TRBV4-1 to TRBJ2-3; the D gene is possibly TRBD2 (5 bases). The germline V gene encodes CDR1 MGHRA and CDR2 YSYEKL. This CDR3 has 15 residues. V was shortened by 4 bases and J by 9 bases, with 20 bases between the two germline ends. The CDR3: CASSPRLTSHSTQYF. CDR3 nucleotides: TGCGCCAGCAGCCCCCGACTAACGAGTCATTCCACGCAGTATTTT.

This clonotype was counted many times. This chain joins TRBV18 and TRBJ2-3, with D hard to call. CDR3 length: 12 residues. The germline V gene has CDR1 KGHSH and CDR2 LQKENI. Trimming took 2 bases from V and 4 from J, leaving 4 bases between them. The CDR3 here is CASSPMADTQYF. In DNA, the CDR3 is TGTGCCAGCTCACCAATGGCAGATACGCAGTATTTT.

The chain uses TRBV7-9 and TRBJ2-3, with a weak D call TRBD1 (5 bases). CDR1 and CDR2 (germline): SEHNR, FQNEAQ (reference sequence). V was shortened by 4 bases and J by 3 bases, with 14 bases between the two germline ends. The CDR3 has 15 amino acids. CDR3 nucleotides: TGTGCCAGCAGCTCCCCCCAAGCAGGGACAGATACGCAGTATTTT. It encodes CASSSPQAGTDTQYF.

This clonotype was detected ten times or more. The chain employs TRBV5-4 and TRBJ2-1, with 8 bases lining up with TRBD2. After removal of 1 base from V and 7 bases from J, the junction contained 7 bases not matched to a gene. The CDR3 runs 15 residues. CDR1 and CDR2 (germline): SGHNT, YYREEE (reference sequence). The CDR3 reads CASSLRFGTRNEQFF. The CDR3 DNA follows: TGTGCCAGCAGCTTGAGATTCGGGACTAGAAATGAGCAGTTCTTC.

The chain recombines TRBV6-5 with TRBJ2-1; D might be TRBD2 (6 bases). CDR3 size: 16 residues. The ends were cut back, 3 bases at V and 3 bases at J, with 15 bases in the middle. Germline CDR1 MNHEY, CDR2 SVGAGI. CDR3 residues: CASSYLEGLIYNEQFF. The CDR3 DNA reads as TGTGCCAGCAGTTATCTGGAGGGCCTCATCTACAATGAGCAGTTCTTC.

This clonotype was found a few times. The chain recombines TRBV7-8 with TRBJ1-6; the D is unclear. The V and J ends lost 5 bases and 8 bases respectively, with 19 bases between them. The germline gives CDR1 SGHVS, CDR2 FQNEAQ. The CDR3 has 16 residues. This chain's CDR3 is CASSQRLRGMDSPLHF. In DNA, the CDR3 is TGTGCCAGCAGCCAACGCTTACGAGGGATGGATTCACCCCTCCACTTT.

This clonotype showed up many times. The V call is TRBV15, the J call TRBJ1-4; D is undetermined. Deletions cut 6 bases from V and 5 bases from J, with 16 bases between. This CDR3 region has 15 residues. The germline CDR1 and CDR2 sequences are LNHNV and YYDKDF (reference sequence). The CDR3 DNA follows: TGTGCCACCAGGAGGTACGGGCCTACGAATGAAAAACTGTTTTTT. Translated, it gives CATRRYGPTNEKLFF. The entire variable domain, with the rest obtained from reference TRBV15 and TRBJ1-4, is as follows: DAMVIQNPRYQVTQFGKPVTLSCSQTLNHNVMYWYQQKSSQAPKLLFHYYDKDFNNEADTPDNFQSRRPNTSFCFLDIRSPGLGDTAMYLCATRRYGPTNEKLFFGSGTQLSVL.

This chain uses TRBV7-2 with TRBJ1-5; D remains unclear. This CDR3 is 16 amino acids long. V lost 1 base, J lost 8 bases, and 18 bases lay in between. CDR1 and CDR2 from the germline V gene are SGHTA and FQGNSA. The CDR3 spells CASSLEVGRPKEPQHF. CDR3 nucleotides: TGTGCCAGCAGCTTAGAGGTCGGCAGGCCCAAGGAGCCCCAGCATTTT.

The CDR3 sequence is CASSTGTGVRTDTQYF. The CDR3 DNA follows: TGTGCCAGTAGTACTGGGACAGGCGTGCGGACAGATACGCAGTATTTT. The chain links TRBV19 to TRBJ2-3; the match to TRBD1 covers 8 bases. The CDR3 totals 16 residues. CDR1 is LNHDA and CDR2 is SQIVND in the germline V gene (reference sequence). V lost 4 bases to trimming and J lost 3 bases; unmatched junction nucleotides: 9.

This chain uses TRBV6-5 with TRBJ2-5; D perhaps matches TRBD2 (5 bases). The V end lost 0 bases, the J end lost 0 bases, and 8 bases lay between the germline ends. Germline V gene sequence: CDR1 MNHEY, CDR2 SVGAGI. The CDR3 consists of 15 residues. The CDR3 loop reads CASSYSPGNQETQYF. CDR3 coding DNA: TGTGCCAGCAGTTACTCGCCGGGAAACCAAGAGACCCAGTACTTC.

V gene TRBV7-9 combines with J gene TRBJ2-7, with D maybe TRBD2 (5 bases). The germline V and J ends were trimmed by 1 base and 2 bases, with 9 bases remaining between them. Germline V gene lookup returns CDR1 SEHNR and CDR2 FQNEAQ (reference sequence). The CDR3 contains 14 residues. Here the CDR3 DNA reads TGTGCCAGCAGCTTAGGAGGGATCCCCTACGAGCAGTACTTC. It yields the protein CASSLGGIPYEQYF.

The table lists this clonotype with a few counts. V usage is TRBV9 and J usage is TRBJ2-5, with D hard to call. Trimming removed 0 bases from V and 1 base from J, with 10 bases in between. This CDR3 has 15 amino acids. Germline assignment: CDR1 SGDLS and CDR2 YYNGEE. The CDR3 loop is CASSVDPGIQETQYF. DNA for the CDR3: TGTGCCAGCAGCGTAGACCCGGGTATCCAAGAGACCCAGTACTTC.

This clonotype has just a few counts. The chain links TRBV20-1 to TRBJ1-2; the D is unclear. Germline loops: CDR1 DFQATT, CDR2 SNEGSKA (reference sequence). V was pared by 0 bases and J by 3 bases, with 20 bases between. The CDR3 has 17 amino acids. This chain's CDR3 is CSARDRRGWQDYYGYTF. CDR3 coding DNA: TGCAGTGCTAGAGACAGGCGAGGTTGGCAGGACTACTATGGCTACACCTTC.

The chain couples TRBV28 to TRBJ1-1; maybe TRBD1 (6 bases). The germline CDR1 and CDR2 sequences are MDHEN and SYDVKM. Trimming removed 6 bases at V and 1 base at J, with 15 bases between. This CDR3 contains 15 residues. CDR3 nucleotides: TGTGCCAGCAGGTTCTGGGGGGCGCGGAACACTGAAGCTTTCTTT. It encodes CASRFWGARNTEAFF.

The chain is built from TRBV20-1 and TRBJ2-1; 14 positions match TRBD2. The CDR3 runs to 14 residues. The trim removed 6 bases at V and 10 bases at J, leaving 8 bases unmatched. The germline V gene encodes CDR1 DFQATT and CDR2 SNEGSKA (reference sequence). The CDR3: CSATGTSGSGEQFF. Here the CDR3 DNA reads TGCAGTGCGACCGGGACTAGCGGGAGCGGGGAGCAGTTCTTC.

In the case of this clonotype: Germline and junction disagree at one end, which may indicate a read error. This chain connects TRBV7-7 to TRBJ2-1, with D hard to call. CDR1 is SSHAT, CDR2 FNYEAQ, per germline (reference sequence). This CDR3 is 13 amino acids long. The CDR3 region is CASSLADMAEQFF. CDR3 DNA: TGTGCTAGCAGCTTAGCCGACATGGCTGAGCAGTTCTTC.

CDR3 loop: CASSPRRTGTYEQYF. The CDR3 coding sequence is TGTGCCAGCAGTCCCCGGCGGACGGGAACCTACGAGCAGTACTTC. The chain couples TRBV28 to TRBJ2-7; possibly TRBD2 for D (5 bases). CDR3 length: 15 residues. The germline gives CDR1 MDHEN, CDR2 SYDVKM. V was trimmed by 5 bases and J by 2 bases, leaving 16 bases between them. The full variable domain, rest sourced from reference TRBV28 and TRBJ2-7, is DVKVTQSSRYLVKRTGEKVFLECVQDMDHENMFWYRQDPGLGLRLIYFSYDVKMKEKGDIPEGYSVSREKKERFSLILESASTNQTSMYLCASSPRRTGTYEQYFGPGTRLTVT.

The sample holds many counts of this clonotype. The J gene is TRBJ2-1, the V gene TRBV29-1; D possibly corresponds to TRBD2 (5 bases). Germline CDR1 is SQVTM and CDR2 is ANQGSEA. This CDR3 is 10 amino acids long. Trimming pared 7 bases from V and 5 bases from J, leaving 6 bases between. The CDR3 nucleotides are TGCAGCGCCGGGGACAATGAGCAGTTCTTC. Translation: CSAGDNEQFF.

This clonotype was seen a handful of times. The chain links TRBV7-2 to TRBJ2-7; TRBD2 matches at 8 bases. Germline values: CDR1 SGHTA, CDR2 FQGNSA. The CDR3 loop spans 16 amino acids. The trim removed 0 bases at V and 2 bases at J, leaving 6 bases unmatched. CDR3 sequence reads: CASSLAWSGGTYEQYF. The CDR3 DNA sequence: TGTGCCAGCAGCTTAGCGTGGTCGGGAGGGACCTACGAGCAGTACTTC.